Reported below is one TCR beta chain. No antigen is known for it. This sample was included in a study of a mutant IDH1 vaccine in newly diagnosed glioma. About the research overall: Former treatment meant radiotherapy, temozolomide, or both; the majority had gotten both.

The time point: baseline, week 1 (first vaccination visit). Treatment indicated: pre-vaccination baseline after standard-of-care therapy. The CDR3 consists of 15 residues. The germline V gene encodes CDR1 LGHNA and CDR2 YSLEER. V lost 0 bases and J 2 bases, leaving 11 bases between the germline ends. This table comes from immunoSEQ multiplex PCR, and its TCRdb copy is limited to in-frame clones, with some not included. The sample holds around 56,000 clones, around 92% seen once. Study-level findings and limits: Shifts in the top peripheral T cell clonotypes seemed unrelated to pseudoprogression.

This TCR was sampled from a man in his forties or fifties with glioma. The source material was PBMCs, sampled from a glioma patient treated with radiotherapy, temozolomide or both. The rearrangement joins TRBV4-3 to TRBJ2-7, with D tentatively TRBD1 (5 bases). The CDR3 sequence: CASSQDSQGTYEQYF. As DNA, the CDR3 is TGCGCCAGCAGCCAAGACTCCCAGGGTACCTACGAGCAGTACTTC.